This TCR beta chain was captured in a study of cytomegalovirus exposure and HLA in healthy donors (dated by TCRdb to the late 2010s). Looking at the study overall: According to an earlier analysis of 550 to 750 of the donors, about 170 million T cells yielded some 120 million unique TCR beta sequences and 276 Gb of sequence data. An early release that covered 500 to 800 HLA-typed donors contained about 290 gigabases of sequencing data and 75 million to 100 million unique TCR sequences. The genetic ancestry cluster associated with self-reported Caucasian donors included 81% of the roughly 400 genotyped donors. The study was designed to test whether signatures of past pathogen exposure could be identified by cataloging public T cell receptors. The T cell repertoires of under 750 subjects were profiled by immunosequencing and related to cytomegalovirus serostatus. In addition to the first cohort of roughly 670 subjects, a separate validation cohort of approximately 130 different subjects was used. The study combined high-throughput TCR immunosequencing, statistical association of individual TCRs with disease status, and machine learning to predict cytomegalovirus infection status. In a later analysis, previously published TCR beta repertoires from several hundred donors were re-analyzed and high-resolution HLA genotyping was added so that TCR occurrence patterns could be studied. Rather than using new phenotypic data, the later analysis identified candidate immune exposures from TCR beta sequences and from how often those sequences occurred across donors. To decide whether each TCR beta V gene segment behaved as functional or pseudogenic, an earlier analysis of some 570 of the donors relied on high-throughput TCR beta sequencing. Donor age, sex, ethnicity and CMV serostatus were collected together with the repertoire data. In a later genetic analysis, genome-wide SNP genotypes for about three fifths of the roughly 670 donors were used, and that subset was treated as a discovery cohort. Every discovery cohort repertoire had been produced on one sequencing platform. HLA typing covered class I and class II loci at four-digit resolution. The number of donors typed differed by locus, with roughly 629-640 for A, B, C, DRB1 and DQB1, roughly 520 for DQA1, over 600 for DPA1, and 450 to 480 for DPB1. Roughly five DR-DQ haplotypes were handled as single units for association and clustering, since linkage in the cohort was strong. Among 398 genotyped donors of the cohort, an average of approximately 240,000 unique TCR beta nucleotide sequences were sequenced per donor, roughly 20% of them non-productive.

The junction carries 20 bases between V and J, which are trimmed by 5 bases and 4 bases respectively. CDR1 and CDR2 (MNHEY, SMNVEV) derive from the germline V gene (reference sequence). Including the terminal cysteine and phenylalanine, the CDR3 comprises 16 residues. Left in the record is the CDR3 DNA by itself, 48 bases read in frame from the first base. With regard to this clone: It has no known antigen specificity. It has no much larger one-base neighbor in the sample; base qualities were not kept.

On the study overall, not on this receptor specifically: A group of highly shared sequence variants was considered likely to be a technical artifact of the sequencing pipeline. A later genetic analysis associated a missense DCLRE1C variant with V-gene and J-gene trimming of TCR beta chains, and an independent cohort replicated the association. HLA typing was unavailable for some donors at each locus, so association tests used only the typed subset. In vitro tests confirmed that a few of the cytomegalovirus-associated TCR beta chains recognize cytomegalovirus antigens. When HLA alleles, especially DR and DQ, strongly co-occurred, TCR associations were difficult to assign to individual alleles. In a later analysis, several top co-occurrence clusters were reported to appear linked to parvovirus B19, influenza, CMV and Epstein-Barr virus. Most CMV-associated TCR beta chains appeared to be HLA-restricted in a later analysis, and the HLA associations seemed to be driven largely by CMV exposure. Across donors, most TCR sequences were observed very rarely, whereas some public TCRs were present in many individuals. A further reported finding was that TCR beta sequences accurately predicted the HLA-A and HLA-B alleles for most subjects in the first cohort. Approximately 16 rarely observed V segments, including chromosome 9 orphons, were excluded from the earlier analysis of approximately 500 of the donors because counts were too low. In an earlier analysis of around 600 of the donors, most TCR beta V segments were observed in productive rearrangements about 90% or about 30% of the time, broadly matching IMGT annotations. Linkage disequilibrium might explain the correlated functional status among segregating V segments, but an unknown experimental factor could not be excluded. In a later analysis, the rate of TCR association differed among HLA loci, with DRB1 alleles having the most associated TCRs and HLA-C alleles having the fewest. At a false discovery rate of 0.05, a later analysis linked 15,000 to 20,000 TCR beta sequences to specific HLA alleles. Because the 87-base-pair reads could not distinguish some IMGT-functional V segments, including TRBV6-2 and TRBV6-3, those segments were excluded. This cohort had only TCR beta chains sequenced, and the lack of alpha or paired-chain data limited which features could be detected. In a later analysis, HLA-associated TCR beta chains were found to be more clonally expanded and to have lower generation probabilities than equally common non-associated chains. The presence/absence analyses assumed that sequencing depth was roughly uniform across donors, and that assumption may not be true. The only immune exposure information available for the cohort was CMV serostatus. According to the authors, the approach could potentially be generalized to other disease states and immunological phenotypes. Cytomegalovirus status was reported to be diagnosed by the classifier with high specificity and sensitivity in both the original and validation cohorts. In a later genetic analysis, fewer N-insertions in productive TCRs were reported among donors in an Asian-associated ancestry cluster than the 666-donor mean. In the study, around 150 TCR beta chains were listed as associated with cytomegalovirus.

Receptor libraries were prepared by the immunoSEQ multiplex PCR assay. For the multiplex PCR, a mixture combining 60 forward primers for TCR Vbeta segments and 13 reverse primers for TCR Jbeta segments was used. Amplification of the CDR3 region of rearranged TCR beta genes was performed with a multiplex PCR assay on genomic DNA. Amplified TCR beta libraries were sequenced as 87-base-pair reads on the Illumina HiSeq System. The authors processed their data as follows. Across the 666 repertoires, a later analysis counted some 80 million unique TCR beta chains, roughly 11 million of which were shared by at least two donors. To remove PCR and sequencing errors, raw reads were error-corrected and collapsed into unique sequences using a nearest-neighbor algorithm that merged closely related sequences. CDR3 sequences were aligned to IMGT reference sequences to assign V, D and J gene segments. For a sequence to be retained, a match of at least six nucleotides to both a V gene segment and a J gene segment was required. A rearrangement counted as productive if the CDR3 had no stop codons and remained in frame with V and J, and every other rearrangement counted as non-productive. Following IMGT convention, CDR3 was defined as the stretch from the second conserved V-encoded cysteine to the conserved J-encoded phenylalanine. The earlier analysis of about 640 of the donors excluded any sequence lacking an unambiguous match to a single V gene segment. An earlier analysis of roughly 590 of the donors called V segments functional above 56.7% productive rearrangements and segregating when the between-donor standard deviation exceeded 5%. A statistical classification framework was built for diagnosing cytomegalovirus status from the catalog of TCR beta chain sequences. V and J gene assignment, in a later analysis, came from comparing TCR nucleotide sequences with IMGT/GENE-DB human TR gene sequences. A later analysis assigned CDR3 sequences and most-parsimonious VDJ recombination scenarios with the TCRdist pipeline. In a later analysis, each TCR beta chain was defined by its CDR3 amino acid sequence together with its V-gene family, and reads lacking a unique V-gene family were excluded. A later analysis removed 550 to 650 highly shared, low-generation-probability nucleotide sequences to deal with suspected cross-contamination and a sequencing artifact. In a later analysis, a clonal expansion index was calculated for each public chain from normalized within-repertoire ranks of inferred template counts. A later analysis computed generation probabilities with a VDJ recombination model fitted to out-of-frame rearrangements, and checked the results against IGoR. A later analysis scored TCR-TCR, TCR-HLA and TCR-CMV co-occurrence with hypergeometric tests, applying a repertoire-size bias correction to TCR pairs. In a later analysis, false discovery rates were estimated by permuting HLA or CMV assignments 20 times. In a later analysis, co-occurring TCRs were grouped using DBSCAN, and TCRdist sequence similarity was added for clustering within HLA-allele-positive subsets. Repertoires with fewer than 30,000 or more than 120,000 public chains were left out of co-occurrence clustering, as were about five repertoires with anomalous nucleotide sharing. TCRdb took over this immuneACCESS table, retaining in-frame rearrangements with V and J assigned. Such tables are incomplete; in checked studies, under half of the missing clones stem from an unresolved V gene, and the remainder is unexplained. The D gene and trimming were derived from the DNA, and the V and J assignments and clone size from that table. The table for this sample lists more than 90,000 clones; roughly 68% of them were counted only once. The ten largest clones take up roughly 8.7% of the sample.

The cohort comprised several hundred healthy bone marrow donors. At the time of sampling, every cohort member was nominally healthy, though immune exposures that went unrecorded were likely present. The donor was CMV seropositive and was included in the group of 300 or so seropositive cohort members. A peripheral blood sample was provided by each donor, and peripheral blood mononuclear cells were used for TCR beta sequencing. Genomic DNA extraction from the blood cell samples was performed with the Qiagen DNeasy Blood Extraction Kit. The receptor's source is a man aged 30-40 years in good health and CMV-seropositive. The sequenced sample was PBMCs. The chain links TRBV27 with TRBJ1-1; possibly the D gene is TRBD1, per 5 matching bases. The nucleotide sequence is TGTGCCAGCAGTCCCTCGAGAGGGGAGGAGAGCACTGAAGCTTTCTTT. This encodes CASSPSRGEESTEAFF.